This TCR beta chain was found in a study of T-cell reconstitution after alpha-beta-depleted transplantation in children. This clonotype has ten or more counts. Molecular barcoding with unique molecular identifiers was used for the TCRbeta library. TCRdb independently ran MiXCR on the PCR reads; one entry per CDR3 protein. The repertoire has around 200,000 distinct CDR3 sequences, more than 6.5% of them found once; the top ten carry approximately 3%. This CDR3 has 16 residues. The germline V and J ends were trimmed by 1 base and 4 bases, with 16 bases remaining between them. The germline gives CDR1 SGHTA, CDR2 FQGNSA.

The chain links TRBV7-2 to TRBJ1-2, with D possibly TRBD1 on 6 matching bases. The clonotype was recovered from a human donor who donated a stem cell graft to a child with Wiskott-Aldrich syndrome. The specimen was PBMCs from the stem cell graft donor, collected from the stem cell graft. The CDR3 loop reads CASSLGPGAIFYGYTF. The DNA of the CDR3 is TGTGCCAGCAGCTTAGGACCAGGGGCAATATTCTATGGCTACACCTTC.